Here is one T cell receptor (beta chain) with its context. The sample belongs to a study of blood T cell repertoires in COVID-19. Across the study: Nucleic acid was either cDNA or gDNA, and it came from T cells, B-cell-depleted T cells, or PBMCs.

Original handling: From reference gene primer amplification, estimates of nucleated cell counts were derived. Profiling relied on immunoSEQ multiplex PCR, and the TCRdb table lists in-frame clones only, not all of them. V and J calls and clone size follow that table, whereas D and trimming were derived from the DNA. There are approximately 110,000 clones in the sample; roughly four fifths occur only once, and 4.5% to 6% lies in the top ten. It was during active infection that Seattle patients were enrolled and then longitudinally followed. Germline CDR1 is SGDLS and CDR2 is YYNGEE. This CDR3 is 16 amino acids long. V lost 5 bases and J lost 0, with 16 bases in between.

Sequencing was carried out using peripheral blood. This receptor was identified in a man older than 75 with COVID-19, enrolled during active disease. The chain carries TRBV9 and TRBJ2-3; a weak D match, TRBD2 (6 bases). For the CDR3, the DNA is TGTGCCAGCAGTGACCCGCCTAGCGTTAGCACAGATACGCAGTATTTT. Its protein product is CASSDPPSVSTDTQYF.